This TCR beta chain was sequenced for a study of T-cell reconstitution after alpha-beta-depleted transplantation in children. Study-wide results and limits: Expanded graft clones, several hundred of them, were reportedly the source of alpha-beta T cells about two months after transplant. Diversity of TCRbeta at day 60 was high in some patients, arising from surviving recipient T cells and thymic progenitors. By one year post-transplant, T-cell counts and diversity largely arose from T cells that were newly produced.

This CDR3 has 14 residues. Germline V CDR1 and CDR2: DFQATT, SNEGSKA (reference sequence). V dropped 2 bases and J dropped 1 base, with 9 bases sitting between them. Unique molecular identifiers were used in preparing the TCRbeta library. TCRdb fed the PCR reads into MiXCR, producing one record per CDR3 protein. The profile covers 800,000 to 1,000,000 distinct CDR3 sequences, with about 30% appearing a single time and over 25% taken by the ten largest. Of note for this clonotype: The antigen is unknown.

Sequences were derived from PBMCs, mostly from graft donor cells, sampled 360 days after TCRalphabeta/CD19-depleted stem cell transplant. The sequence was collected from a boy under three years old who had a stem cell transplant for SCID, so the T cells may come from the graft donor. The chain couples TRBV20-1 to TRBJ1-5; D is ambiguous. DNA of the CDR3: TGCAGTGCTAGACCATTTGAGAGCAATCAGCCCCAGCATTTT. This translates into CSARPFESNQPQHF.